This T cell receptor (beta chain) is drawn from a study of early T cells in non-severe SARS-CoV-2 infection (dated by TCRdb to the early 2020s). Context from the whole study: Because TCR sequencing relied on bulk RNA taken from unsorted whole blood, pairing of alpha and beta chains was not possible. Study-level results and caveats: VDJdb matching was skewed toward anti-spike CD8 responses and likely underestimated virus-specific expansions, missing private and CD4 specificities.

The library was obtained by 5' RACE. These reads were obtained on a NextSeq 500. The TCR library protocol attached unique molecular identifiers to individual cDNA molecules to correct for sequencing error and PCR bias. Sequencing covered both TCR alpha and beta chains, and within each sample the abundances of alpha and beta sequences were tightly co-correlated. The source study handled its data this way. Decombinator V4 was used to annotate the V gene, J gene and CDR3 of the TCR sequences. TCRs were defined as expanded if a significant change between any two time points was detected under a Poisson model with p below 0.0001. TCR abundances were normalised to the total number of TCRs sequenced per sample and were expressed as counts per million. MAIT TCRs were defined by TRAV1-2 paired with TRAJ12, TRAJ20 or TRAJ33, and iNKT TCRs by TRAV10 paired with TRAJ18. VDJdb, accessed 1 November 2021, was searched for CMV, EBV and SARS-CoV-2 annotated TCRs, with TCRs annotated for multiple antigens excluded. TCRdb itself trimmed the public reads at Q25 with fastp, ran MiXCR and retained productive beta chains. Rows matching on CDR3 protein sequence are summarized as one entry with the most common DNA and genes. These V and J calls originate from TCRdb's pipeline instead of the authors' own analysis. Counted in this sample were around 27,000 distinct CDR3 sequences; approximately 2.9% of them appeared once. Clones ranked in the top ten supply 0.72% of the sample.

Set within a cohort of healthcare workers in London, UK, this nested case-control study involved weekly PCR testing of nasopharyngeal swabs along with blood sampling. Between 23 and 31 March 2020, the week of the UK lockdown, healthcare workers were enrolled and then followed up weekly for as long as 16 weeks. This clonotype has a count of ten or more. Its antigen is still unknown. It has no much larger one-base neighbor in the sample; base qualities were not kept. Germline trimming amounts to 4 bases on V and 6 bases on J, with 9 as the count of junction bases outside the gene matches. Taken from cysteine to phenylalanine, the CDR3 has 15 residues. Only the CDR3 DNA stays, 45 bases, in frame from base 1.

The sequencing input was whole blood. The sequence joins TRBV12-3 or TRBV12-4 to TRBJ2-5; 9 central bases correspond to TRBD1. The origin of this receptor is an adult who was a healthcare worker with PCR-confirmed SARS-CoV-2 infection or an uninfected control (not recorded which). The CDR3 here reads CASSSPGQGWKTQYF. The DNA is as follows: TGTGCCAGCAGTTCACCGGGACAGGGTTGGAAGACCCAGTACTTC.